What follows describes a single T cell receptor (beta chain). Some 30,000 T cell genomes (about 0.2 ug DNA) went into each sorted-subset replicate. In the original processing: From ImmunoSEQ came sequences covering only the junction and carrying no quality scores, so filtering differed. Here immunoSEQ multiplex PCR was the method, and the copy in TCRdb shows in-frame clones only, minus some. D and trimming come from the DNA, and the V and J calls and clone size come from that table. The table shows approximately 1.5 million clones, with nearly 99% occurring only once. This record comes from a study of shared clonotypes between healthy human individuals. In the study overall: The study enrolled two women and three men aged 18 to 49.

CDR1 and CDR2 from the germline V gene are LNHNV and YYDKDF (reference sequence). V shed 6 bases and J shed 3 bases, with 12 bases lying between them. There are 14 residues in the CDR3. The chain carries TRBV15 and TRBJ1-5; D possibly corresponds to TRBD1 (5 bases). The sequence was obtained from a young man in good health. Sequenced material: naive CD4+ T cells sorted from blood. As to subset: CD45RA+ positively selected. This CDR3 reads CATRGDGYNQPQHF. Written as DNA, the CDR3 is TGTGCCACCAGAGGGGATGGGTACAATCAGCCCCAGCATTTT.